These T cell receptor beta chains were read from a single sample in a study of cytomegalovirus exposure and HLA in healthy donors. Some clones are missing from TCRdb's copy, which holds only in-frame ones; the method was immunoSEQ multiplex PCR. The sample includes under 200,000 clones, 65% to 80% of them seen just once. Source material: PBMCs. These receptors were obtained from a woman between 40 and 50 years old in good health and CMV-seronegative. CDR3s include the opening cysteine and the closing phenylalanine or tryptophan. The D gene is left open where the match is weak. Size tells how often a clone was seen (once, few, many) or the class of an expanded clone, and some rows leave it out.

>TRBJ2-1|TRBD2|.|TRBV5-4
TGTGCCAGCAGCTCCCAGACGGGAGGGCCGGGAAATGAGCAGTTCTTC
CASSSQTGGPGNEQFF
>TRBJ2-3|.|once|TRBV5-1
TGCGCCAGCAGCCTCAGCACAGATACGCAGTATTTT
CASSLSTDTQYF
>TRBJ2-2|.|.|TRBV5-1
TGCGCCAGCAGCTGGGGCTCGGCAGGGAACACCGGGGAGCTGTTTTTT
CASSWGSAGNTGELFF
>TRBJ2-1|TRBD2|.|TRBV9
TGTGCCAGCACCAGAATTCTAGCGGACTCCTACAATGAGCAGTTCTTC
CASTRILADSYNEQFF
>TRBJ1-5|.|.|TRBV5-5
TGTGCCAGCAGCTTGGGGGCGGGGTCGGGCAATCAGCCCCAGCATTTT
CASSLGAGSGNQPQHF
>TRBJ1-6|.|few|TRBV27
TGTGCCAGCAGTTTAGTAACCCCAGGCAGGCGAAGCTCCTATAATTCACCCCTCCACTTT
CASSLVTPGRRSSYNSPLHF
>TRBJ2-7|TRBD2|.|TRBV11-1
TGTGCCAGCAGCTTAACCACCGCATCCGGGACTACGCCATACGAGCAGTACTTC
CASSLTTASGTTPYEQYF
>TRBJ2-6|TRBD2|.|TRBV7-9
TGTGCCAGCAGAAAACTAGCGGGGGAAATCTCTGGGGCCAACGTCCTGACTTTC
CASRKLAGEISGANVLTF
>TRBJ2-5|.|once|TRBV11-3
TGTGCCAGCAGCAAGGCAGGGGTCCAAGAGACCCAGTACTTC
CASSKAGVQETQYF
>TRBJ1-6|TRBD1|.|TRBV4-1
TGCGCCAGCAGCTTTGGACAGGGGGGTAATTCACCCCTCCACTTT
CASSFGQGGNSPLHF
>TRBJ2-7|TRBD2|.|TRBV4-3
TGCGCCAGCAGCCAAGAACCTAGCGGGAGATACGAGCAGTACTTC
CASSQEPSGRYEQYF
>TRBJ1-5|.|.|TRBV2
TGTGCCAGCAGGCCCAACCGGTCCCATCAGCCCCAGCATTTT
CASRPNRSHQPQHF
>TRBJ2-2|.|.|TRBV5-8
TGTGCCAGCAGCTTGCTCACCGGGGAGCTGTTTTTT
CASSLLTGELFF
>TRBJ2-1|.|.|TRBV11-1
TGTGCCAGCAGCCCTGTGGGGGGTGAGCAGTTCTTC
CASSPVGGEQFF
>TRBJ1-1|.|few|TRBV7-9
TGTGCCAGCAGCTTATTCGAGGGAGCTTTCTTT
CASSLFEGAFF
>TRBJ2-5|TRBD2|.|TRBV13
TGTGCCAGCAGCCTAGGACTAGCGGGGGCAGAGACCCAGTACTTC
CASSLGLAGAETQYF
>TRBJ1-2|.|.|TRBV27
TGTGCCAGCAACCCGGGGAGGGGGAACTATGGCTACACCTTC
CASNPGRGNYGYTF
>TRBJ1-4|TRBD1|.|TRBV9
TGTGCCAGCAGCCCACAGGGGGCGCCCCCAAATGAAAAACTGTTTTTT
CASSPQGAPPNEKLFF
>TRBJ1-3|.|.|TRBV6-5
TGTGCCAGCAGTTACTCGAGGAGTGGAAACACCATATATTTT
CASSYSRSGNTIYF
>TRBJ2-5|.|.|TRBV14
TGTGCCAGCAGCCAAGACCGCAGCGGGGAGACCCAGTACTTC
CASSQDRSGETQYF
>TRBJ1-3|.|.|TRBV9
TGTGCCAGCAGCCGAAAGGCACAGGATAGCTCTGGAAACACCATATATTTT
CASSRKAQDSSGNTIYF
>TRBJ1-1|TRBD1|.|TRBV7-9
TGTGCCAGCAGCTCCATGGACAGGGAGCGTATCTTT
CASSSMDRERIF
>TRBJ2-6|TRBD1|.|TRBV2
TGTGCCAGCAGAGGGACAGGAACCTCTGGGGCCAACGTCCTGACTTTC
CASRGTGTSGANVLTF
>TRBJ2-5|TRBD1|.|TRBV5-4
TGTGCCAGCCACCCAGGGGGTAGGCAGACCCAGTACTTC
CASHPGGRQTQYF
>TRBJ1-1|.|.|TRBV30
TGTGCCTGGAGTGGTCGCAGGGACACTGAAGCTTTCTTT
CAWSGRRDTEAFF
>TRBJ1-3|.|.|TRBV27
TGTGCCACCCTCTCTGGAAACACCATATATTTT
CATLSGNTIYF
>TRBJ2-3|.|.|TRBV28
TGTGCCAGCAGTCCCCGTCTACTAGATACGCAGTATTTT
CASSPRLLDTQYF
>TRBJ1-1|.|.|TRBV25-1
TGTGCCAGCAGTGAAGCAGGGGATGAAGCTTTCTTT
CASSEAGDEAFF
>TRBJ1-1|TRBD1|.|TRBV6-5
TGTGCCAGCAGTTCCGGGACAGGGAACACTGAAGCTTTCTTT
CASSSGTGNTEAFF
>TRBJ1-2|.|.|TRBV28
TGTGCCAGCAGTCCTACAGGGAGCTATGGCTACACCTTC
CASSPTGSYGYTF
>TRBJ1-1|TRBD1|once|TRBV19
TGTGCCAGTAGTATTCAGGGGGCGCGCACTGAAGCTTTCTTT
CASSIQGARTEAFF
>TRBJ2-2|TRBD2|.|TRBV18
TGTGCCAGCTCACCAAGATCGGTAGCGGGAGGTGGAACCGGGGAGCTGTTTTTT
CASSPRSVAGGGTGELFF
>TRBJ2-1|.|.|TRBV4-3
TGCGCCAGCAGTCCATCACCTATAGCCCCCTACAATGAGCAGTTCTTC
CASSPSPIAPYNEQFF
>TRBJ1-5|.|.|TRBV4-1
TGCGCCAGCGGACAGAATCAGCCCCAGCATTTT
CASGQNQPQHF
>TRBJ2-2|.|.|TRBV5-4
TGTGCCAGCAGCTTAGCGGCAACCAACACCGGGGAGCTGTTTTTT
CASSLAATNTGELFF
>TRBJ2-1|TRBD1|.|TRBV9
TGTGCCAGCAGCGTTAGGCCGGGACAGGGGAGAAATGAGCAGTTCTTC
CASSVRPGQGRNEQFF
>TRBJ1-2|TRBD1|.|TRBV5-1
TGCGCCAGCAGCTTGTCCCCGGGACAGGGTGACTATGGCTACACCTTC
CASSLSPGQGDYGYTF
>TRBJ2-1|TRBD1|.|TRBV4-2
TGTGCCAGCAGCCGTGACTTCAGGGGGCCCCAGTCCAATGAGCAGTTCTTC
CASSRDFRGPQSNEQFF
>TRBJ2-1|TRBD2|.|TRBV6-6
TGTGCCAGCAGGGGACTAGCGGGTGGAGACAATGAGCAGTTCTTC
CASRGLAGGDNEQFF
>TRBJ1-5|TRBD1|few|TRBV6-5
TGTGCCACCGGGACAGGTGGAATGAGCAATCAGCCCCAGCATTTT
CATGTGGMSNQPQHF
>TRBJ2-1|.|.|TRBV4-3
TGCGCCAGCAGCCAAGTCGGGGCGGGGCAGAATGAGCAGTTCTTC
CASSQVGAGQNEQFF
>TRBJ1-1|TRBD1|.|TRBV6-5
TGTGCCAGCAGTTACGGGACAGAATTAGTAACTGAAGCTTTCTTT
CASSYGTELVTEAFF
>TRBJ1-1|.|.|TRBV5-4
TGTGCCAGCAGCTTCTCAGGGGTGCTCACTGAAGCTTTCTTT
CASSFSGVLTEAFF
>TRBJ2-3|TRBD1|.|TRBV6-6
TGTGCCAGCAGTCTGACAGGGGGCGAAGTTGGCGCGCAGTATTTT
CASSLTGGEVGAQYF
>TRBJ2-7|TRBD1|.|TRBV6-4
TGTGCCAGCAGTGACTCGCCCTCCGGGACAGGGGGCCGCAAAATCAACGAGCAGTACTTC
CASSDSPSGTGGRKINEQYF
>TRBJ2-1|.|.|TRBV5-6
TGTGCCAGCAGCGTACTATATTACAATGAGCAGTTCTTC
CASSVLYYNEQFF
>TRBJ1-5|TRBD1|once|TRBV11-3
TGTGCCAGCAGCCTCCGACAGGGGGTTTGGGTTGGCAATCAGCCCCAGCATTTT
CASSLRQGVWVGNQPQHF
>TRBJ1-1|.|.|TRBV30
TGTGCCTGGAGTCTTGGGCAGTCGAACACTGAAGCTTTCTTT
CAWSLGQSNTEAFF
>TRBJ1-1|.|.|TRBV18
TGTGCCAGCTCACCACTCTACAGCCCGAACACTGAAGCTTTCTTT
CASSPLYSPNTEAFF
>TRBJ1-1|.|few|TRBV6-1
TGTGCCAGCAATCAGGGGTTTGGGAACACTGAAGCTTTCTTT
CASNQGFGNTEAFF
>TRBJ1-5|.|.|TRBV30
TGTGCCTGGAGTGTGCGGCAGGGGAGTCAGCCCCAGCATTTT
CAWSVRQGSQPQHF
>TRBJ1-2|TRBD1|once|TRBV5-4
TGTGCCAGCAGCCCGGACAGGGTGGGTGGCTACACCTTC
CASSPDRVGGYTF
>TRBJ1-5|.|.|TRBV2
TGTGCCAGCAAACTATGGGACATGAACAATCAGCCCCAGCATTTT
CASKLWDMNNQPQHF
>TRBJ2-7|TRBD1|once|TRBV5-1
TGCGCCAGCAGCTTACAGGGGCCCTGGGACGAGCAGTACTTC
CASSLQGPWDEQYF
>TRBJ1-5|.|.|TRBV12-1
TGTGCCAGCAGCCCCCTTTGTATCCACAGGAATCCGCATAGCAATCAGCCCCAGCATTTT
CASSPLCIHRNPHSNQPQHF
>TRBJ2-5|TRBD2|few|TRBV6-6
TGTGCCAGCAGTTACCGGGCGGGGGGTCTTCAAGAGACCCAGTACTTC
CASSYRAGGLQETQYF
>TRBJ2-7|.|.|TRBV9
TGTGCCAGCAGCGTAGGTAGCCAGGGGAGCCTCTACGAGCAGTACTTC
CASSVGSQGSLYEQYF
>TRBJ1-2|.|.|TRBV6-5
TGTGCCAGCAGGGAGGGGTACTATGGCTACACCTTC
CASREGYYGYTF
>TRBJ2-1|.|.|TRBV7-2
TGTGCCAGCAGCTTAGGAGCGGACCGCTCATACAATGAGCAGTTCTTC
CASSLGADRSYNEQFF